This T cell receptor (beta chain) was sequenced for a study of brain T cells in children with intractable seizures. This clone was seen a few times. The antigen remains undetermined. The repertoire was sequenced with immunoSEQ multiplex PCR; TCRdb's copy has only in-frame clones and lacks some. Of more than 40,000 clones listed, approximately 90% were seen once; the top ten hold 5% to 7.5%. Only cases whose brain tissue showed the highest T cell transcript signatures were sequenced. Points from the study as a whole: Clones missing pre-surgery may reflect undersampling of that blood sample. Patients' HCMV serostatus was unknown; virus specificity rests on CDR3 similarity alone.

The germline V gene has CDR1 LGHDT and CDR2 YNNKEL (reference sequence). Trimming stripped 4 bases from V and 4 bases from J, with 14 bases between. This CDR3 has 14 amino acids. The clonotype originates from a girl between 2 and 10 years old with tuberous sclerosis and intractable seizures. The chain couples TRBV3-1 (or the pseudogene TRBV3-2) to TRBJ2-7; no clear D gene. Sequencing was performed on peripheral blood, taken at surgery. The CDR3 DNA is TGTGCCAGCAGCCCTACCTTCCGGCAGTACGAGCAGTACTTC. Residues: CASSPTFRQYEQYF.